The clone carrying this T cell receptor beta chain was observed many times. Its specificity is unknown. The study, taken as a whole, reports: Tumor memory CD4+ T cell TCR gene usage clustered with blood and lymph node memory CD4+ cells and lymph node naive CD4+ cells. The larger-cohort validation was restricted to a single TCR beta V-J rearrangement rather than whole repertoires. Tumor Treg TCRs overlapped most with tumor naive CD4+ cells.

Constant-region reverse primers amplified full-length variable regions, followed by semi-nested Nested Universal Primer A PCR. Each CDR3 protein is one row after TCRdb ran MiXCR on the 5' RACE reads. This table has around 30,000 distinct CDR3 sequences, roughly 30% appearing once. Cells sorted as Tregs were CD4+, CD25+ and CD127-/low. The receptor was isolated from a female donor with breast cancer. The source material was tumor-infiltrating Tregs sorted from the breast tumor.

CDR3 coding DNA: TGTGCCACCAGCGGGACTCCATCCTACAATGAGCAGTTCTTC. This sequence encodes CATSGTPSYNEQFF. The chain has TRBV24-1 and TRBJ2-1; D perhaps matches TRBD2 (6 bases). The CDR3 is 14 amino acids. Deletions cut 7 bases from V and 1 base from J, with 10 bases between. Germline V gene data show CDR1 as KGHDR and CDR2 as SFDVKD.